The text below deals with one T cell receptor (beta chain). This receptor's antigen is unknown. No much larger clone is present one base from it, and per-base qualities are unavailable. These data come from a study of blood T cell repertoires in COVID-19 (dated by TCRdb to about 2020). Context from the whole study: Collaborator samples came from the United States, Italy and Spain and covered acute and convalescent phases of COVID-19. The material from the prospective study consisted of cDNA or gDNA derived from T cells, B-cell-depleted T cells, or PBMCs. Subjects who had been exposed to COVID-19, were actively infected with it, or had recovered from it provided the deeply sampled blood TCRbeta repertoires that made up the dataset. The repertoires were released in a freely available public database meant as a resource for research on the immune response to SARS-CoV-2. The samples were drawn from two sources: the first 160 participants of the ongoing ImmuneRACE study, and 1,200 or so subjects contributed by 6 global collaborators. Nearly every sample came with metadata listing a de-identified subject ID, COVID-19 status, age in years and sex. Where available, HLA class I and class II types were obtained from metadata supplied by the sample provider rather than from assay-based typing. On the study overall, not on this receptor specifically: How much clinical and demographic metadata was included differed by source and by participant, and the metadata was provided uncurated.

TCRbeta CDR3 regions were amplified from genomic DNA by means of the immunoSEQ Assay, a bias-controlled multiplex PCR. The original pipeline was this. The number of nucleated cells in each sample was estimated from the amplification of reference gene primers within the assay. To quantify the absolute abundance of each unique TCRbeta CDR3 rearrangement, sequence reads were collapsed and filtered. For each sample, productive Simpson clonality was calculated as the square root of Simpson's diversity index across productive rearrangements. TCRdb holds this immuneACCESS table with in-frame rearrangements only. Some clones are missing; in checked studies, unresolved V genes explain under half, and the rest has no known cause. V and J calls and clone size are as listed in that table; D and trimming were resolved from the DNA. The sample records around 160,000 clones, approximately 93% of which are singletons. The ten largest clones take up under 2% of the sample.

The germline V gene (reference sequence) yields MNHNY for CDR1 and SVGAGI for CDR2. Clipping removes 7 bases from V and 3 bases from J, with 8 as the unmatched junction base count. Taken from cysteine to phenylalanine, the CDR3 has 14 residues. The DNA shown is the 42-base CDR3, in frame from base 1. One collaborating source in Seattle enrolled patients while the patients were actively infected and followed the patients over time throughout the course of disease. Each collaborating institution followed its own protocols to collect whole blood in K2EDTA tubes. For TCRbeta analysis, collaborator samples were shipped as frozen whole blood, as isolated PBMCs, or as DNA extracted from either sample type.

Specimen: peripheral blood. This sequence originates from a woman aged 55-69 years with COVID-19, enrolled during active disease. The chain is made from TRBV6-6 and TRBJ2-7, and 8 bases in between align with TRBD1. The nucleotide sequence is TGTGCCAGCACTTTGACAGGGGATGGCTACGAGCAGTACTTC. Translated, it reads CASTLTGDGYEQYF.